This T cell receptor (beta chain) was identified in a study of blood T cell repertoires in COVID-19. Background on the study: The United States, Italy and Spain provided the acute and convalescent COVID-19 samples.

There are 14 residues in the CDR3. Per the germline V gene, CDR1 is SNHLY and CDR2 is FYNNEI. Trimming shortened V by 7 bases and J by 3 bases, and 15 bases separated the two germline ends. Cohort allocation depended upon clinical history that participants reported. Repertoires were generated with immunoSEQ multiplex PCR, while TCRdb's copy carries only in-frame clones and drops some. Altogether fewer than 300,000 clones are present, approximately 85% being singletons, with the ten largest covering approximately 4.2%. Sequenced material: PBMCs or T cells enriched from blood (not recorded which). The chain has TRBV2 and TRBJ1-2, with a tentative D call TRBD1 (5 bases). This clonotype was obtained from a woman aged 30 to 39 who had recovered from COVID-19. The CDR3, as DNA: TGTGCCAGCATCTCGCGGGGCAGAGACTATGGCTACACCTTC. Protein sequence: CASISRGRDYGYTF.